Following are 3 T cell receptor beta chains from one sample sequenced in a study of T cell repertoires in cytomegalovirus infection. These receptors have no known antigen. TCRdb re-analysed the reads in MiXCR, keeping a single row per CDR3 protein. The sample lists about 830,000 distinct CDR3 sequences, 32% occurring once. Here the sequenced sample was cultured CD8+ T cells from PBMCs, taken from culture after CMV antigen stimulation. Source of these receptors: a human donor in good health (CMV status not recorded). Some clones in this sample may be carry-over from other donors' samples.

The CDR3 DNA sequence: TGTGCCAGCAGCCGGGACGGAGCCTACCACGAGCAGTACGTC. Its translation is CASSRDGAYHEQYV. The chain has TRBV5-4 and TRBJ2-7; D could derive from TRBD1 or TRBD2 (5 bases each). Germline values: CDR1 SGHNT, CDR2 YYREEE (reference sequence). The V gene lost 4 bases and the J gene lost 5 bases, with 16 bases spanning the gap. The CDR3 runs 14 residues.

In the case of this clonotype: Sequence at one end of the junction differs from germline and may be a read error. The V and J genes are TRBV5-1 and TRBJ2-7; D remains unclear. This CDR3 is 14 amino acids long. Germline V gives CDR1 SGHRS, CDR2 YFSETQ. Here the CDR3 reads CASSLHNSPYKQYF. The CDR3, as DNA: TGCGCCAGCAGCCTACATAACAGTCCCTACAAGCAGTACTTC.

The chain carries TRBV27 and TRBJ2-1; tentatively, D is TRBD1 (5 bases). This CDR3 region has 12 residues. The V and J ends lost 7 bases and 6 bases respectively, with 10 bases between them. Per germline, CDR1 MNHEY and CDR2 SMNVEV (reference sequence). The CDR3 spells CASTSRGNEQFF. In DNA form, the CDR3 reads TGTGCCAGCACTTCAAGGGGCAATGAGCAGTTCTTC.